The 20 T cell receptor beta chains below come from one sample, sequenced in a study of blood T cell repertoires in COVID-19. Measured with immunoSEQ multiplex PCR; TCRdb has only the in-frame clones, and not every one. Of 140,000 or so clones in the sample, less than 90% were seen once. Sequenced sample: peripheral blood. The receptor set was obtained from a human donor with COVID-19, enrolled during active disease. The donor label of this sample is uncertain.

The J gene is TRBJ1-1, the V gene TRBV5-5; D uncertain. The CDR3 consists of 15 residues. CDR1 and CDR2 (germline): SGHKS, YYEKEE (reference sequence). Trimming pared 0 bases from V and 3 bases from J, leaving 12 bases between. The DNA of the CDR3 is TGTGCCAGCAGCTTGGCGGCTGGGAGGTACACTGAAGCTTTCTTT. This codes for CASSLAAGRYTEAFF. Full variable domain (missing parts from reference TRBV5-5 and TRBJ1-1): DAGVTQSPTHLIKTRGQQVTLRCSPISGHKSVSWYQQVLGQGPQFIFQYYEKEERGRGNFPDRFSARQFPNYSSELNVNALLLGDSALYLCASSLAAGRYTEAFFGQGTRLTVV.

The chain carries TRBV2 and TRBJ1-1, with unresolved D. Germline V gene lookup returns CDR1 SNHLY and CDR2 FYNNEI. The CDR3 extends over 13 amino acids. Trimming shortened V by 0 bases and J by 10 bases, and 12 bases separated the two germline ends. CDR3 nucleotides: TGTGCCAGCAGTGAAGCGCCACCTAGCGGAGCTTTCTTT. Translated, it gives CASSEAPPSGAFF.

The CDR3 nucleotides read TGTGCCAGCAGCCAAGGATTAGCGGGGCCCACCGATACGCAGTATTTT. This encodes CASSQGLAGPTDTQYF. The chain has TRBV4-2 and TRBJ2-3, with 8 bases fitting TRBD2. V dropped 1 base and J dropped 6; count of bases not matched to a gene: 9. The CDR3 length is 16 residues. The germline V gene encodes CDR1 LGHNA and CDR2 YNFKEQ.

CDR3 sequence reads: CASSPRGGASSPLHF. DNA of the CDR3: TGTGCCAGCAGCCCCAGGGGAGGGGCCAGTTCACCCCTCCACTTT. This rearrangement joins TRBV7-9 to TRBJ1-6, with D possibly TRBD1 on 6 matching bases. CDR3 size: 15 residues. The V end lost 5 bases, the J end lost 9 bases, and 17 bases lay between the germline ends. Germline CDR1 SEHNR, CDR2 FQNEAQ (reference sequence).

The rearrangement links TRBV2 to TRBJ2-1, with TRBD2 as a possible D gene (6 bases). Deletions cut 6 bases from V and 9 bases from J, with 21 bases between. Germline assignment: CDR1 SNHLY and CDR2 FYNNEI. The CDR3 loop spans 15 amino acids. The CDR3 bases are TGTGCCAGCAGACGTGGAGGGGTTGCTTTGGCTGAGCAGTTCTTC. Amino acid sequence: CASRRGGVALAEQFF.

The gene calls are TRBV11-2 and TRBJ2-7; D not resolved. Germline V CDR1 and CDR2: SGHAT, FQNNGV. Trimming removed 6 bases at V and 3 bases at J, with 6 bases between. The CDR3 contains 11 residues. CDR3 nucleotide sequence: TGTGCCAGCAGTTCTTTCTACGAGCAGTACTTC. As protein: CASSSFYEQYF. The full variable domain, with the rest looked up from reference TRBV11-2 and TRBJ2-7, is EAGVAQSPRYKIIEKRQSVAFWCNPISGHATLYWYQQILGQGPKLLIQFQNNGVVDDSQLPKDRFSAERLKGVDSTLKIQPAKLEDSAVYLCASSSFYEQYFGPGTRLTVT.

This clone was picked up a small number of times. V is TRBV5-1 and J is TRBJ2-7; the D gene is possibly TRBD2 (6 bases). Per germline, CDR1 SGHRS and CDR2 YFSETQ. V was trimmed by 0 bases and J by 0 bases, leaving 10 bases between them. The CDR3 sequence is 15 residues long. The CDR3 DNA sequence: TGCGCCAGCAGCTTGGTTCCGGGGGACTCCTACGAGCAGTACTTC. This codes for CASSLVPGDSYEQYF.

The chain employs TRBV7-3 and TRBJ2-7, with a weak D call TRBD2 (6 bases). The CDR3 length is 13 residues. Germline values: CDR1 SGHTA, CDR2 FQGTGA. V was clipped by 1 base and J by 5 bases, with 9 bases between them. The CDR3 region is CASSLRREDEQYF. The CDR3 nucleotides are TGTGCCAGCAGCTTAAGAAGGGAGGACGAGCAGTACTTC.

This sequence joins TRBV9 and TRBJ2-3; TRBD1 aligns across 9 bases. The CDR3 spans 14 residues. After removal of 6 bases from V and 3 bases from J, the junction contained 5 bases not matched to a gene. CDR1 and CDR2 from the germline V gene are SGDLS and YYNGEE. In nucleotides, the CDR3 is TGTGCCAGCACGGAGACAGGGGGTACAGATACGCAGTATTTT. Protein product: CASTETGGTDTQYF.

The genes are TRBV5-1 and TRBJ2-5, with 8 positions matching TRBD1. Germline CDR1 reads SGHRS; CDR2 reads YFSETQ. With 0 bases clipped from V and 2 bases from J, the junction kept 3 bases outside the gene matches. This CDR3 comprises 15 residues. In DNA form, the CDR3 reads TGCGCCAGCAGCTTGGGGCAGGGGGCACAAGAGACCCAGTACTTC. Encoded protein: CASSLGQGAQETQYF.

The chain joins TRBV10-3 to TRBJ2-5; D might be TRBD1 (6 bases). The CDR3 is 15 amino acids. The ends were cut back, 4 bases at V and 4 bases at J, with 16 bases in the middle. In germline, CDR1 is ENHRY, CDR2 SYGVKD. CDR3: CAISGYRDLGETQYF. The CDR3 nucleotides are TGTGCCATCAGTGGTTACAGGGATTTGGGAGAGACCCAGTACTTC.

The rearrangement links TRBV19 to TRBJ2-7; 9 bases are shared with TRBD1. From germline, CDR1 is LNHDA and CDR2 SQIVND (reference sequence). J lost 5 bases, V lost 3 bases, and 11 bases had no gene match. This CDR3 has 16 amino acids. In DNA form, the CDR3 reads TGTGCCAGTAGTATCTTTGACGGGACAGGGAGCCACGAGCAGTACTTC. Its protein is CASSIFDGTGSHEQYF.

The CDR3: CASSPPPTSGWYEQFF. The CDR3 coding sequence is TGTGCCAGCTCACCACCGCCGACTAGCGGATGGTATGAGCAGTTCTTC. This chain links TRBV18 with TRBJ2-1; 9 positions agree with TRBD2. With 0 bases clipped from V and 8 bases from J, the junction kept 8 bases outside the gene matches. The CDR3 has 16 amino acids. Germline assignment: CDR1 KGHSH and CDR2 LQKENI.

The CDR3 is CASSEPGQGRLGYTF. CDR3 coding DNA: TGTGCCAGCAGCGAACCGGGACAGGGACGATTGGGCTACACCTTC. This chain connects TRBV2 to TRBJ1-2, with 9 bases identical to TRBD1. Germline V gene lookup returns CDR1 SNHLY and CDR2 FYNNEI. CDR3 size: 15 residues. V was pared by 6 bases and J by 8 bases, with 13 bases of the junction left unmatched. The full variable domain, rest sourced from reference TRBV2 and TRBJ1-2, is EPEVTQTPSHQVTQMGQEVILRCVPISNHLYFYWYRQILGQKVEFLVSFYNNEISEKSEIFDDQFSVERPDGSNFTLKIRSTKLEDSAMYFCASSEPGQGRLGYTFGSGTRLTVV.

The chain couples TRBV11-1 to TRBJ2-7; 9 nucleotides agree with TRBD1. J was trimmed by 3 bases and V by 2 bases; bases with no gene match: 8. The germline V gene encodes CDR1 SGHAT and CDR2 FQDESV (reference sequence). The CDR3 is 16 amino acids. The CDR3 DNA is TGTGCCAGCAGCTTACAACCACCGGGACAGGGCTACGAGCAGTACTTC. It codes for CASSLQPPGQGYEQYF.

The rearrangement links TRBV5-1 to TRBJ1-2, with 11 bases identical to TRBD1. J gave up 1 base and V 0 bases, and 5 bases lay outside the gene matches. This CDR3 is 17 amino acids long. The germline CDR1 and CDR2 sequences are SGHRS and YFSETQ. The CDR3 DNA reads TGCGCCAGCAGCTTGGTCGCCGGGACAGGGGGTAACTATGGCTACACCTTC. This codes for CASSLVAGTGGNYGYTF.

The J gene is TRBJ1-1, the V gene TRBV5-1; 9 positions agree with TRBD1. The ends lost 2 bases at V and 8 bases at J; junction bases unmatched: 13. The CDR3 length is 16 residues. The germline gives CDR1 SGHRS, CDR2 YFSETQ. DNA for the CDR3: TGCGCCAGCAGCTTAGGACAGGGGCCGCCCGGATCGGAAGCTTTCTTT. This codes for CASSLGQGPPGSEAFF.

The V and J genes are TRBV5-1 and TRBJ2-5; TRBD2 aligns across 14 bases. Germline assignment: CDR1 SGHRS and CDR2 YFSETQ. Unmatched junction bases numbered 4, after V lost 4 bases and J lost 2 bases. This CDR3 contains 16 residues. This chain's CDR3 is CASSRTSGGSQETQYF. Here the CDR3 DNA reads TGCGCCAGCAGCAGGACTAGCGGGGGGTCACAAGAGACCCAGTACTTC.

In its sample, this clone was seen once. V usage is TRBV10-2 and J usage is TRBJ1-5; 7 positions agree with TRBD1. This CDR3 is 13 amino acids long. J gave up 5 bases and V 7 bases, and 5 bases lay outside the gene matches. Germline V gene data show CDR1 as WSHSY and CDR2 as SAAADI. CDR3 residues: CASNDRDHQPQHF. The CDR3 DNA reads TGCGCCAGCAATGACAGGGATCATCAGCCCCAGCATTTT.

The rearrangement links TRBV3-1 (or the pseudogene TRBV3-2) to TRBJ1-1; D ambiguous. Trimming pared 1 base from V and 3 bases from J, leaving 6 bases between. Per germline, CDR1 LGHDT and CDR2 YNNKEL (reference sequence). There are 13 residues in the CDR3. The chain's CDR3 is CASSQVRDTEAFF. The DNA for the CDR3 is TGTGCCAGCAGCCAAGTCCGAGACACTGAAGCTTTCTTT.